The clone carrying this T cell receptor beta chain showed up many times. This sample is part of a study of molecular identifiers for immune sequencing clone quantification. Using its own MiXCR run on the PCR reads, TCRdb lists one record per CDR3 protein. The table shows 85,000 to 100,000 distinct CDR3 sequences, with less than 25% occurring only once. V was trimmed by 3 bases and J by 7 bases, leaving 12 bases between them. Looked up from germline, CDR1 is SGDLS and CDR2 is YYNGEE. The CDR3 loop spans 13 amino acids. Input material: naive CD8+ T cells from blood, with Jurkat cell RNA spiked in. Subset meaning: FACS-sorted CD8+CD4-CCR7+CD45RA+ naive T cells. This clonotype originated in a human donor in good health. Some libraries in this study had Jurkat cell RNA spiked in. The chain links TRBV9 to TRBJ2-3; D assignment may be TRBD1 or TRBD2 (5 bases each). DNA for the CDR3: TGTGCCAGCAGCGGTGGGGGAGCAAATACGCAGTATTTT. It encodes CASSGGGANTQYF.